These 30 T cell receptor delta chains share one sample of origin, sequenced in a study of DNA immune sequencing with unique molecular identifiers. All 8 TRDV and 4 TRDJ genes were targeted in 32-plex amplification of genomic DNA. Adapter PCR followed 2 to 3 barcoding PCR cycles that attached a 12-nucleotide UMI. TCRdb re-processed the multiplex PCR reads via CATT. The sample shows roughly 2,300 delta-chain clones, 10% to 12% of them seen only once. Sequencing used gamma-delta T cells enriched from blood buffy coat, or unenriched PBMCs (not recorded which). The receptors come from a human donor in good health.

Relative to its sample, this clone is medium-sized (0.01 to 0.1%). Additional DNA sequences in this sample encode the identical CDR3. The chain joins TRAV36/DV7 to TRDJ1; TRDD3 aligns across 8 bases. This CDR3 spans 20 amino acids. V lost 0 bases and J lost 1; bases outside the gene matches: 20. Germline-derived CDR1 and CDR2 are VTNFRS and LTSSGIE (reference sequence). In nucleotides, the CDR3 is TGTGCTGTGGAGGCATACTACGTACTGGGGGCCCCAAGGGCCACCGATAAACTCATCTTT. This translates into CAVEAYYVLGAPRATDKLIF.

This clone appeared a few times. This DNA's translation differs at residue 4 from TCRdb's protein, which comes from a much larger clone; a read error is likely, and the protein shown is translated from the DNA. V gene TRDV2 combines with J gene TRDJ3; D gene unclear. The CDR3 loop spans 17 amino acids. Germline V gene sequence: CDR1 GEAIGNYY, CDR2 EKD. V gave up 5 bases and J gave up 0 bases, with 13 bases separating them. The CDR3 loop reads CACGTSPPSWDTRQMFF. The CDR3 DNA is TGTGCCTGTGGCACATCGCCCCCCTCCTGGGACACCCGACAGATGTTTTTC.

A few counts support this clone. The likely explanation is a read error, given a far larger clone one base away. This CDR3 is also generated by other DNA sequences in the sample. The J gene is TRDJ3, the V gene TRDV2; the match to TRDD3 covers 9 bases. Looked up from germline, CDR1 is GEAIGNYY and CDR2 is EKD. The CDR3 totals 20 residues. V trimming: 2 bases; J trimming: 0 bases; junction bases outside the gene matches: 10. CDR3 residues: CACDKVLGDTRSWDTRQMFF. CDR3 sequence (DNA): TGTGCCTGTGACAAAGTACTTGGGGATACGCGCTCCTGGGACACCCGACAGATGTTTTTC.

In the case of this clone: With a far larger clone one base away, a read error is the likely cause. V and J are TRDV1 and TRDJ1; D might be TRDD2 (7 bases). In the absence of a J gene in TCRdb, the DNA was matched to germline to assign it here. The CDR3 runs 26 residues. Germline V gene sequence: CDR1 TSWWSYY, CDR2 QGS. V was cut by 0 bases and J by 0 bases, with 41 bases left in between. CDR3 sequence (DNA): TGTGCTCTTGGGGAACTGGGGTTCCTACAGTCCTTAACTGGGAGATCTTCTTCTTTGTACACCGATAAACTCATCTTT. Its protein is CALGELGFLQSLTGRSSSLYTDKLIF.

This clone was seen a handful of times. This chain uses TRDV1 with TRDJ1; 7 bases align to TRDD3. Losses at the gene ends were 4 bases for V and 4 bases for J; bases not matched to a gene: 18. This CDR3 contains 18 residues. CDR1 TSWWSYY and CDR2 QGS come from the germline V gene. CDR3 sequence reads: CALGGHLPVLGIGDKLIF. In nucleotides, the CDR3 is TGTGCTCTTGGGGGCCACCTCCCCGTACTGGGGATAGGCGATAAACTCATCTTT.

As regards this clone: It differs at one base from a far larger clone, so likely a read error. This CDR3 is also generated by other DNA sequences in the sample. The V gene is TRDV2, the J gene TRDJ1; 8 nucleotides line up with TRDD3. This CDR3 comprises 20 residues. Germline assignment: CDR1 GEAIGNYY and CDR2 EKD. CDR3 sequence (DNA): TGCGCCTGTGACACCCTGAGGGTTTCTGGGGGACACGAGTACACCGATAAACTCATCTTT. Protein product: CACDTLRVSGGHEYTDKLIF.

The called J gene is TRDJ1, whereas the V gene has no call; the D call in the table, TRDD3, was not verified against the DNA. The CDR3 consists of 15 residues. The CDR3 DNA sequence: TGTGCTCTTGGGGAACGAGTTGACGGAGGTGGTAAACTCATCTTT. Translating it yields CALGERVDGGGKLIF.

On this clone itself: The protein that TCRdb holds for this DNA derives from a much larger clone and differs from the translated DNA at residue 2, which likely indicates a read error; the protein shown here is translated from the DNA. This chain links TRDV2 with TRDJ1, with 7 bases aligning to TRDD3. The CDR3 runs to 17 residues. Germline V gene data show CDR1 as GEAIGNYY and CDR2 as EKD. CDR3 region: CSCDSLLGAPNTDKLIF. The CDR3 DNA sequence: TGTTCCTGTGACTCCCTCCTGGGGGCTCCCAACACCGATAAACTCATCTTT.

By its share, this clone is medium-sized. Within the sample, other DNA sequences also encode this same CDR3. This chain joins TRDV2 and TRDJ2; TRDD3 agrees at 7 bases. This CDR3 is built from 16 residues. V lost 0 bases, J lost 0 bases, and 3 bases stayed unmatched. The germline CDR1 and CDR2 sequences are GEAIGNYY and EKD. The CDR3 sequence is CACDTVGGALTAQLFF. The CDR3 DNA sequence: TGTGCCTGTGACACCGTTGGGGGAGCTTTGACAGCACAACTCTTCTTT.

This clone was seen a few times. TCRdb attributes to this sequence the protein of a much larger clone, which differs from the DNA translation at residue 2; a read error is likely, and the protein displayed is translated from the DNA. This chain joins TRDV2 and TRDJ1, with 12 bases aligning to TRDD3. The CDR3 has 16 amino acids. CDR1 and CDR2 (germline): GEAIGNYY, EKD. In nucleotides, the CDR3 is TGTTCCTGTGACAAGCTGGGGGATACGCAGGCCGATAAACTCATCTTT. This gives the protein CSCDKLGDTQADKLIF.

This clone was picked up many times. V and J are TRDV2 and TRDJ1; 11 bases are shared with TRDD3. The V gene's germline CDR1 is GEAIGNYY and CDR2 EKD. This CDR3 is 17 amino acids long. Unmatched junction bases numbered 6, after V lost 1 base and J lost 0 bases. CDR3 bases: TGTGCCTGTGACACTTTACTGGGGGATAAGTACACCGATAAACTCATCTTT. The encoded protein is CACDTLLGDKYTDKLIF.

Of note for this clone: TCRdb pairs this DNA with a much larger clone's protein that differs at residue 14, likely a read error; the protein shown was translated from the DNA. The chain recombines TRDV2 with TRDJ1, with TRDD3 matching over 8 bases. V was clipped by 0 bases and J by 0 bases; unmatched bases: 17. Germline CDR1 is GEAIGNYY and CDR2 is EKD. The CDR3 is 20 residues long. CDR3 protein: CACDTLRVSGGHENTDKLIF. CDR3 coding DNA: TGTGCCTGTGACACCCTGAGGGTTTCTGGGGGACACGAGAACACCGATAAACTCATCTTT.

As concerns this clone: The protein that TCRdb holds for this DNA derives from a much larger clone and differs from the translated DNA at residue 10, which likely indicates a read error; the protein shown here is translated from the DNA. This chain links TRDV2 with TRDJ3, with D perhaps matching TRDD3 (5 bases). Trimming cost V 0 bases and J 0 bases, with 17 bases left between them. The CDR3 extends over 20 amino acids. Germline CDR1 reads GEAIGNYY; CDR2 reads EKD. The CDR3 DNA reads as TGTGCCTGTGACACCTTGGGGACCACGATCGGCTCCTGGGACACCCGACAGATGTTTTTC. Its protein product is CACDTLGTTIGSWDTRQMFF.

As to this clone: A read error is the likely source, as a far larger clone sits one nucleotide away. Other DNA sequences from this sample encode an identical CDR3 as well. The chain recombines TRDV2 with TRDJ1; D is possibly TRDD3 (5 bases). The CDR3 totals 15 residues. Looked up from germline, CDR1 is GEAIGNYY and CDR2 is EKD. The CDR3 DNA follows: TGTGCTTGTGACACCGTCGGGGGTCGCACCGATAAACTCATCTTT. It is translated as CACDTVGGRTDKLIF.

On this clone itself: The protein held in TCRdb is that of a much larger clone and does not match this DNA's translation at residue 16, likely because of a read error; the protein shown is translated from the DNA. The chain couples TRDV2 to TRDJ1, with 9 positions matching TRDD3. The CDR3 sequence is 17 residues long. Per germline, CDR1 GEAIGNYY and CDR2 EKD. The CDR3 sequence is CACDTLGDGKYTDKLTF. The CDR3 DNA reads as TGTGCCTGTGACACTCTGGGGGATGGAAAGTACACCGATAAACTCACCTTT.

This clone was counted between two and nine times. A far larger clone is off by one base, so a read error is likely. Other DNA variants within this sample encode the same CDR3. This chain uses TRDV2 with TRDJ1, with no clear D. The CDR3 contains 17 residues. Germline V gene lookup returns CDR1 GEAIGNYY and CDR2 EKD. CDR3 nucleotides: TGTGCATGTGACCCTGTGGCATCAGGCCCGTACACCGATAAACTCATCTTT. The encoded protein is CACDPVASGPYTDKLIF.

Details on this clone: With only one base between it and a far larger clone, this is likely a read error. The chain joins TRDV1 to TRDJ1; 8 positions agree with TRDD2. Assignment of the J gene here rests on matching the DNA to germline, because TCRdb gives none. V was clipped by 3 bases and J by 3 bases; unmatched bases: 30. The CDR3 covers 23 residues. In germline, CDR1 is TSWWSYY, CDR2 QGS. In nucleotides, the CDR3 is TGTGCTCTTGGGGACCTACCAAGGACTTCCTACGTCCGGGGGGGGACGTACTCCGATAAACTCATCTTT. Translating it yields CALGDLPRTSYVRGGTYSDKLIF.

The rearrangement links TRDV1 to TRDJ1; 9 nucleotides align to TRDD2. TCRdb lists no J gene, so it was determined here by aligning the DNA to germline. V gave up 4 bases and J gave up 0 bases; unmatched junction bases: 21. Germline lookup yields CDR1 TSWWSYY and CDR2 QGS. The CDR3 has 21 amino acids. The CDR3 DNA reads TGTGCTCTTGGGGTAGGCCTTCCTACGAGGGCCCACCAAGTGTACACCGATAAACTCATCTTT. Protein: CALGVGLPTRAHQVYTDKLIF.

Comments on this clone: A far bigger clonotype differs at one base, so this is likely a read error. The same CDR3 is also encoded by other DNA sequences in this sample. The V call is TRDV2, the J call TRDJ1; possibly TRDD3 for D (6 bases). CDR3 length equals 14 residues. Germline V lookup: CDR1 GEAIGNYY, CDR2 EKD. The CDR3: CACDKVGDTDKLIF. The CDR3 nucleotides read TGTGCTTGTGACAAAGTGGGGGACACCGATAAACTCATCTTT.

For the J gene the call is TRDJ1; the V gene lacks a call; TRDD3 reflects the table's D call only, with no check against the DNA. This CDR3 comprises 22 residues. The DNA of the CDR3 is TGTGCCTGTGACCCCCTCGCGCCTACCACACTGCTGGCCTCATCGTACACCGATAAACTCATCTTT. Protein: CACDPLAPTTLLASSYTDKLIF.

Notes on this clone: A far larger clone is just one base off, so this is likely a read error. The J gene is TRDJ3, the V gene TRDV2, with 7 nucleotides matching TRDD3. The germline V gene has CDR1 GEAIGNYY and CDR2 EKD. The V and J ends lost 3 bases and 2 bases, in that order; junction bases with no gene match: 21. The CDR3 runs to 22 residues. CDR3 sequence (DNA): TGTGCCTGTGACCCAACCGGGGTTGGGGGACCCGAGAGCCCCTGGGACACCCGACAGATGTTTTTC. This translates into CACDPTGVGGPESPWDTRQMFF.

Regarding this clone: It is likely a read error: a sequence one base away is far more abundant. Other DNA sequences in the sample encode the same CDR3. V gene TRDV2 combines with J gene TRDJ1, with 7 bases that match TRDD3. Germline V gene lookup returns CDR1 GEAIGNYY and CDR2 EKD. The CDR3 consists of 15 residues. The CDR3 DNA follows: TGTGCCTGTGACCTACTGGGGACAGACACCGATAAACTCATTTTT. Translated: CACDLLGTDTDKLIF.

The rearrangement links TRDV1 to TRDJ1; TRDD3 agrees at 11 bases. TCRdb carries no J gene annotation; the J gene was assigned here by matching the DNA with germline. The ends lost 1 base at V and 0 bases at J; junction bases unmatched: 16. Germline V gives CDR1 TSWWSYY, CDR2 QGS. CDR3 length equals 21 residues. The CDR3 DNA reads as TGTGCTCTTGGGGAACGCGCCTTCCTACCTTGGGGGATACGGTACACCGATAAACTCATCTTT. Translation gives CALGERAFLPWGIRYTDKLIF.

Note on this clone: Only one base separates this from a far larger clonotype, so it likely reflects a read error. The sample has other DNA sequences that encode this CDR3 too. CDR3: CALGEPRMWTRAPLTGGLGLTDKLIF. CDR3 in DNA: TGTGCTCTTGGGGAACCCAGAATGTGGACACGGGCCCCTCTTACTGGGGGATTGGGTCTCACTGATAAACTCATCTTT. The J gene is TRDJ1, the V gene TRDV1; TRDD3 matches at 10 bases. The J gene, absent from TCRdb, was called here by matching the DNA to germline. With 1 base clipped from V and 5 bases from J, the junction kept 37 bases outside the gene matches. Germline V CDR1 and CDR2: TSWWSYY, QGS. The CDR3 is made up of 26 amino acids.

As for this clone: A far larger clone lies a single base away; this is likely a read error. Distinct nucleotide sequences in the sample also encode this CDR3. This sequence joins TRDV2 and TRDJ1, with 9 bases that match TRDD3. The CDR3 length is 18 residues. With 0 bases clipped from V and 2 bases from J, the junction kept 12 bases outside the gene matches. Germline assignment: CDR1 GEAIGNYY and CDR2 EKD. CDR3 amino acids: CACDTVLSGGSYTDKLIF. CDR3 DNA: TGTGCCTGTGACACCGTACTTTCTGGGGGATCTTATACCGATAAACTCATCTTT.

This clone was counted a few times. The protein held in TCRdb is that of a much larger clone and does not match this DNA's translation at residue 9, likely because of a read error; the protein shown is translated from the DNA. The rearrangement joins TRDV2 to TRDJ3, with D unresolved. CDR3 length: 20 amino acids. The V end was cut by 3 bases, the J end by 3 bases, with 23 bases between. The germline V gene encodes CDR1 GEAIGNYY and CDR2 EKD. The CDR3 sequence is CACDSAVGWATDWDTRQMFF. The CDR3 DNA reads as TGTGCCTGTGACTCCGCTGTTGGTTGGGCCACGGACTGGGACACCCGACAGATGTTTTTC.

This clone was seen a handful of times. A read error likely explains this, since a far larger clone differs by one base. Other nucleotide sequences from this sample produce the same CDR3. This chain connects TRDV2 to TRDJ1; no reliable D call. The CDR3 loop spans 15 amino acids. The germline V and J ends were trimmed by 0 bases and 0 bases, with 10 bases remaining between them. In germline, CDR1 is GEAIGNYY, CDR2 EKD. The CDR3 loop is CACDTVGSYTDKLIF. CDR3 DNA: TGTGCCTGTGACACCGTAGGGAGCTACACCGATAAACTCATCTTT.

For this clone: This likely traces to a read error, being one base from a far larger clone. The chain links TRDV2 to TRDJ3, with 7 nucleotides matching TRDD3. The CDR3 length is 18 residues. Germline V gives CDR1 GEAIGNYY, CDR2 EKD. CDR3: CACDTLLGSSRDTRQMFF. The CDR3 DNA reads TGTGCCTGTGACACTCTACTGGGGAGCTCCAGGGACACCCGACAGATGTTTTTC.

This clone was counted at least ten times. The J gene is TRDJ4, the V gene TRDV2; a possible D gene is TRDD3 (5 bases). This CDR3 is built from 14 residues. From germline, CDR1 is GEAIGNYY and CDR2 EKD. Trimming pared 0 bases from V and 3 bases from J, leaving 13 bases between. CDR3 sequence reads: CACDTVGNSGPLIF. As DNA, the CDR3 is TGTGCCTGTGACACCGTGGGGAATTCCGGACCCCTGATCTTT.

The V gene was left uncalled, and the J gene is TRDJ1. The CDR3 runs to 16 residues. The CDR3 protein is CALGELVGFLGSKLIF. The CDR3, as DNA: TGTGCTCTTGGGGAACTAGTGGGCTTCCTGGGGTCTAAACTCATCTTT.